The 21 T cell receptor beta chains presented below share a single source sample, sequenced in a study of T cell repertoires in cytomegalovirus infection. TCRdb re-derived calls from the reads in MiXCR, one entry per CDR3 protein. The top ten clones hold 48% of a sample with around 570,000 distinct CDR3 sequences, roughly 43% of them seen once. These receptors have no identified antigens. Sequenced material: cultured PBMCs, taken from culture after CMV antigen stimulation. The receptor source for this set is a human donor in good health (CMV status not recorded). Some clones in this sample may be carry-over from other donors' samples.

CDR3 region: CASGQGADEQFF. CDR3 in DNA: TGTGCCAGTGGACAGGGGGCGGATGAGCAGTTCTTC. The chain couples TRBV6-6 to TRBJ2-1; 11 positions agree with TRBD1. This CDR3 is 12 amino acids long. Unmatched junction bases numbered 3, after V lost 9 bases and J lost 8 bases. In germline, CDR1 is MNHNY, CDR2 SVGAGI (reference sequence).

The rearrangement joins TRBV29-1 to TRBJ2-2; D may be TRBD2 (5 bases). Trimming took off 8 bases at V and 1 base at J, with 8 bases between the two ends. The V gene's germline CDR1 is SQVTM and CDR2 ANQGSEA. The CDR3 is made up of 12 amino acids. The CDR3 DNA reads as TGCAGCATCCGGGGGAACACCGGGGAGCTGTTTTTT. Protein sequence: CSIRGNTGELFF.

This clonotype was seen only a few times. This chain uses TRBV27 with TRBJ2-4; 7 bases match TRBD1. The CDR3 length is 13 residues. Germline CDR1 MNHEY, CDR2 SMNVEV (reference sequence). V lost 7 bases and J lost 7; bases outside the gene matches: 7. The CDR3 region is CASIDRVSNIQYF. Written as DNA, the CDR3 is TGTGCCAGCATCGACAGGGTGTCGAACATTCAGTACTTC.

The chain is built from TRBV10-3 and TRBJ2-1; D gene uncertain. Germline CDR1 ENHRY, CDR2 SYGVKD. Trimming took 2 bases from V and 8 from J, leaving 16 bases between them. The CDR3 has 15 amino acids. The CDR3 nucleotides read TGTGCCATCAGTGAGCTCACTCAAAAGGGCGATGAGCAGTTCTTC. Encoded protein: CAISELTQKGDEQFF.

This clonotype was seen once. The CDR3 bases are TGTGCCAGCAGCTTGAGGAGGAGATCGGGTGCCCAAGAGACCCAGTACTTC. It yields the protein CASSLRRRSGAQETQYF. The gene calls are TRBV28 and TRBJ2-5, with D possibly being TRBD2 (5 bases). The CDR3 loop spans 17 amino acids. The V end was cut by 6 bases, the J end by 1 base, with 21 bases between. Germline V gene lookup returns CDR1 MDHEN and CDR2 SYDVKM. The full variable domain, completed using reference TRBV28 and TRBJ2-5, is DVKVTQSSRYLVKRTGEKVFLECVQDMDHENMFWYRQDPGLGLRLIYFSYDVKMKEKGDIPEGYSVSREKKERFSLILESASTNQTSMYLCASSLRRRSGAQETQYFGPGTRLLVL.

The CDR3 DNA sequence: TGTGCCAGCAGTGAACAGGGCTGGAGGGGTGAGCAGTTCTTC. Its protein product is CASSEQGWRGEQFF. The chain recombines TRBV2 with TRBJ2-1, with a weak D call TRBD2 (6 bases). The germline V gene has CDR1 SNHLY and CDR2 FYNNEI. The CDR3 is 14 residues long. The V end lost 2 bases, the J end lost 9 bases, and 14 bases lay between the germline ends.

This sequence joins TRBV7-4 and TRBJ2-7; the match to TRBD2 covers 13 bases. CDR1 and CDR2 (germline): SGHVT, SQSDAQ. This CDR3 is built from 19 residues. The V and J ends lost 5 bases and 0 bases, in that order; junction bases with no gene match: 13. CDR3 region: CASSQAGLAGRPPSYEQYF. The CDR3 nucleotides read TGTGCCAGCAGCCAAGCGGGACTAGCGGGACGGCCCCCCTCCTACGAGCAGTACTTC.

This clonotype was seen more than once but under ten times. This sequence joins TRBV12-3 or TRBV12-4 and TRBJ1-2; no clear D gene. Trimming shortened V by 6 bases and J by 2 bases, and 7 bases separated the two germline ends. The CDR3 loop spans 12 amino acids. CDR3 bases: TGTGCCAGCAGCGGGATCAACTATGGCTACACCTTC. The encoded protein is CASSGINYGYTF.

This clonotype was observed at least ten times. The chain employs TRBV7-2 and TRBJ2-3, with D possibly called TRBD1 or TRBD2 (6 bases each). Germline V lookup: CDR1 SGHTA, CDR2 FQGNSA. The germline V and J ends were trimmed by 5 bases and 4 bases, with 16 bases remaining between them. The CDR3 is 15 residues long. The CDR3 DNA reads as TGTGCCAGCAGCCGCACGTCGGGGGCGGCAGATACGCAGTATTTT. It specifies CASSRTSGAADTQYF.

The CDR3 region has the DNA TGTGCCACCAGCAGAGTTACAGGTTCGAATGAGCAGTTCTTC. It encodes CATSRVTGSNEQFF. The chain carries TRBV15 and TRBJ2-1, with TRBD1 as a possible D gene (5 bases). This CDR3 contains 14 residues. CDR1 LNHNV and CDR2 YYDKDF come from the germline V gene (reference sequence). V lost 1 base, J lost 7 bases, and 11 bases lay in between.

The rearrangement joins TRBV29-1 to TRBJ2-1, with TRBD2 identical over 12 bases. The J segment lost 5 bases and the V segment lost 3 bases, leaving 11 bases of the junction unmatched. The CDR3 is made up of 17 amino acids. Germline CDR1 and CDR2: SQVTM and ANQGSEA. CDR3 sequence: CSVDLLAGGAVDNEQFF. For the CDR3, the DNA is TGCAGCGTTGACCTACTAGCGGGGGGTGCCGTCGACAATGAGCAGTTCTTC.

The J gene is TRBJ2-7, the V gene TRBV7-2; tentative D call: TRBD1 (6 bases). V was pared by 5 bases and J by 3 bases, with 17 bases between. CDR3 length: 15 residues. CDR1 and CDR2 (germline): SGHTA, FQGNSA. Written as DNA, the CDR3 is TGTGCCAGCAGCCAACCGACAGGCACTGTCTACGAGCAGTACTTC. Amino acids: CASSQPTGTVYEQYF.

V gene TRBV15 combines with J gene TRBJ2-1, with D hard to call. The ends were cut back, 1 base at V and 4 bases at J, with 11 bases in the middle. This CDR3 region has 15 residues. Germline lookup yields CDR1 LNHNV and CDR2 YYDKDF (reference sequence). CDR3 bases: TGTGCCACCAGCAGAGTAATGGCTCTATACAATGAGCAGTTCTTC. Translating it yields CATSRVMALYNEQFF.

This rearrangement joins TRBV7-8 to TRBJ2-5; D remains unclear. The CDR3 spans 15 residues. Germline-derived CDR1 and CDR2 are SGHVS and FQNEAQ. Trimming stripped 6 bases from V and 4 bases from J, with 18 bases between. CDR3 loop: CASRSNRMGAETQYF. The CDR3 DNA follows: TGTGCCAGCAGAAGCAACAGAATGGGTGCAGAGACCCAGTACTTC. Based on the CDR3 plus reference TRBV7-8 and TRBJ2-5, the full variable domain is GAGVSQSPRYKVAKRGQDVALRCDPISGHVSLFWYQQALGQGPEFLTYFQNEAQLDKSGLPSDRFFAERPEGSVSTLKIQRTQQEDSAVYLCASRSNRMGAETQYFGPGTRLLVL.

The chain links TRBV7-2 to TRBJ2-7; D is perhaps TRBD2 (5 bases). Trimming cost V 5 bases and J 0 bases, with 11 bases left between them. The CDR3 loop spans 14 amino acids. Germline V lookup: CDR1 SGHTA, CDR2 FQGNSA. Here the CDR3 DNA reads TGTGCCAGCAGCCCAACTAGGAGCTCCTACGAGCAGTACTTC. Translated: CASSPTRSSYEQYF. Full variable domain (rest looked up from reference TRBV7-2 and TRBJ2-7): GAGVSQSPSNKVTEKGKDVELRCDPISGHTALYWYRQSLGQGLEFLIYFQGNSAPDKSGLPSDRFSAERTGGSVSTLTIQRTQQEDSAVYLCASSPTRSSYEQYFGPGTRLTVT.

The sample holds a few counts of this clonotype. The chain uses TRBV7-6 and TRBJ2-2; D call uncertain. The CDR3 runs 14 residues. V lost 4 bases and J 5 bases, leaving 11 bases between the germline ends. Germline V gene sequence: CDR1 SGHVS, CDR2 FNYEAQ. CDR3: CASSSKGTTGELFF. In DNA form, the CDR3 reads TGTGCCAGCAGCTCCAAGGGAACAACCGGGGAGCTGTTTTTT.

V usage is TRBV6-1 and J usage is TRBJ1-5; D is uncertain. V lost 2 bases, J lost 3 bases, and 8 bases lay in between. CDR1 is MNHNS, CDR2 SASEGT, per germline. This CDR3 is built from 14 residues. The CDR3 DNA sequence: TGTGCCAGCAGTGAACTTGGGTACAATCAGCCCCAGCATTTT. This encodes CASSELGYNQPQHF.

The chain couples TRBV29-1 to TRBJ2-5; D remains unclear. Looked up from germline, CDR1 is SQVTM and CDR2 is ANQGSEA. Trimming shortened V by 3 bases and J by 5 bases, and 16 bases separated the two germline ends. The CDR3 is 14 amino acids. As DNA, the CDR3 is TGCAGCGTTGATTTGGAACTCATCGGGGAGACCCAGTACTTC. It yields the protein CSVDLELIGETQYF. Filled out from reference TRBV29-1 and TRBJ2-5, the complete variable domain reads SAVISQKPSRDICQRGTSLTIQCQVDSQVTMMFWYRQQPGQSLTLIATANQGSEATYESGFVIDKFPISRPNLTFSTLTVSNMSPEDSSIYLCSVDLELIGETQYFGPGTRLLVL.

This clonotype was seen a few times. This chain uses TRBV7-8 with TRBJ2-1; 11 nucleotides match TRBD2. J gave up 1 base and V 4 bases, and 6 bases lay outside the gene matches. The length of the CDR3 is 17 residues. The V gene's germline CDR1 is SGHVS and CDR2 FQNEAQ. The CDR3 DNA sequence: TGTGCCAGCAGCTCATCTCCTAGCGGGAGGTCCTACAATGAGCAGTTCTTC. This codes for CASSSSPSGRSYNEQFF.

The chain combines TRBV19 with TRBJ2-3; 11 bases match TRBD1. The CDR3 contains 16 residues. The germline gives CDR1 LNHDA, CDR2 SQIVND (reference sequence). V trimming: 10 bases; J trimming: 0 bases; junction bases outside the gene matches: 9. CDR3 bases: TGTGCCACCCGGGACAGGGGGTCAACTAGCACAGATACGCAGTATTTT. It is translated as CATRDRGSTSTDTQYF.

This clonotype turned up a few times. CDR3 protein: CASSGPGQDLQNTEAFF. CDR3 nucleotides: TGTGCCAGCAGTGGGCCGGGACAGGACCTACAGAACACTGAAGCTTTCTTT. The chain carries TRBV27 and TRBJ1-1; 8 bases are a match to TRBD1. Looked up from germline, CDR1 is MNHEY and CDR2 is SMNVEV (reference sequence). This CDR3 is 17 amino acids long. V lost 5 bases and J lost 1; bases outside the gene matches: 12.